This TCR beta chain was obtained from a study of regulatory T cells in long-lasting Graves disease. Study results and caveats: Public clonotype sharing was higher in persistent than newly diagnosed patients.

The time point denotes: newly diagnosed GD, antithyroid drugs for less than 3 months. PBMC RNA was the source of the TCR library. All patients originated from an endocrinology department located in Xi'an, China. The CDR3 extends over 14 amino acids. The germline V gene has CDR1 SGHTA and CDR2 FQGTGA. Trimming stripped 11 bases from V and 0 bases from J, with 13 bases between. This clonotype has at least ten counts. The antigen is undetermined. The authors built TCR beta libraries using iRepertoire HTBI primers and Arm-PCR of CDR3 regions. Using its own MiXCR run on the multiplex PCR reads, TCRdb lists one record per CDR3 protein. Seen here are about 220,000 distinct CDR3 sequences, about a sixth observed once, and the top ten hold 22%.

Sequencing used peripheral blood mononuclear cells (PBMCs), obtained at new diagnosis, from a patient treated with antithyroid drugs. The receptor was derived from a female donor with Graves disease. The J gene is TRBJ1-4, the V gene TRBV7-3; tentative D call: TRBD1 (6 bases). DNA for the CDR3: TGTGCCCCGGTGGGGGCCCCAACTAATGAAAAACTGTTTTTT. Translated: CAPVGAPTNEKLFF.